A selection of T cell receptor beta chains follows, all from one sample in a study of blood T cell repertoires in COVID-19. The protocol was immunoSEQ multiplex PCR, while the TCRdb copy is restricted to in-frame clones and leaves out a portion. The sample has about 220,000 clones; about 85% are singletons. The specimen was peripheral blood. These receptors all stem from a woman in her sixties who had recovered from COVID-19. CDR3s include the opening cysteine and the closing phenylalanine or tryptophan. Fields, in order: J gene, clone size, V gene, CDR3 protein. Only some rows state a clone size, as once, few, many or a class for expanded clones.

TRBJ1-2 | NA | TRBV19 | CASSQLQGYGYTF
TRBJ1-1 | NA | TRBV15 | CATSRETGVGTEAFF
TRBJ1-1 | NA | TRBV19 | CASSIQGLNTEAFF
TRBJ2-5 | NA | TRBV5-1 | CASGTGGTETQYF
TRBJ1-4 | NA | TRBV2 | CASSGSILLDRDDEKLFF
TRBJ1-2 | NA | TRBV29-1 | CSVAGGNYGYTF
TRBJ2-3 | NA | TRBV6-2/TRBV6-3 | CASSYSIHIAGGPDTQYF
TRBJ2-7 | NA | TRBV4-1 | CASSQGAGRTYEQYF
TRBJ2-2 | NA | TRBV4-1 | CASSQGWTSGGAGELFF
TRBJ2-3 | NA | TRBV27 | CASSLFSGTRIIDTQYF
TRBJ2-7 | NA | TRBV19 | CASRFSGEQYF
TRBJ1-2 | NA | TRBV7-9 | CASSHLPAGTLNYGYTF
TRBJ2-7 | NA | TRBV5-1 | CASKPARDSSYEQYF
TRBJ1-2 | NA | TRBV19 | CASSAQQGTYGYTF
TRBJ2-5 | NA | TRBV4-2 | CASSQEGGVQETQYF
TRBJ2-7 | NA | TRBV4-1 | CASSQELALTGTYEQYF
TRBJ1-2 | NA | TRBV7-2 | CASRPSWSEGADTF
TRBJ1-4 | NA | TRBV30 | CAWNGGRTNEKLFF
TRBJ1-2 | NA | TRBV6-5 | CASSQDRGPHYGYTF
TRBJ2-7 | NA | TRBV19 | CASSAQRGFSEQYF
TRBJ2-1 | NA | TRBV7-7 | CASSLGPENNEQFF
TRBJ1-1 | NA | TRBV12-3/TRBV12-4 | CASSNRATEAFF
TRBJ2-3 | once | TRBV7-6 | CASSPIGGVGVADTQYF
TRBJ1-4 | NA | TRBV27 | CASSFQGGEKLFF
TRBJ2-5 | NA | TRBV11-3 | CASSLDLRSRGRSETQYF
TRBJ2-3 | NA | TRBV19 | CASSSAGRRTDTQYF
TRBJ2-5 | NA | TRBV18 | CASSPDNQETQYF
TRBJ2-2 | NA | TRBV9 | CASSPPPGTGELFF